The next 21 T cell receptor beta chains were all read from a single sample in a study of T cells in Graves' hyperthyroidism and ophthalmopathy. There were TCR beta CDR3 regions amplified from RNA transcripts. A first-round RT-PCR of the TCR CDR3 used the HTBI primer set. TCRdb re-called the multiplex PCR reads through MiXCR, storing one row per CDR3 protein. The table lists 300,000 or so distinct CDR3 sequences, over 20% of them singletons, with around half in the top ten. Sequencing was carried out using blood. These receptors were collected from a woman between 50 and 59 years old with Graves' hyperthyroidism.

This clonotype was detected ten times or more. V usage is TRBV7-3 and J usage is TRBJ2-7, with D perhaps TRBD1 (6 bases). V was trimmed by 2 bases and J by 7 bases, leaving 18 bases between them. This CDR3 is 15 amino acids long. Germline values: CDR1 SGHTA, CDR2 FQGTGA. The CDR3 DNA reads TGTGCCAGCAGCTTATTTCCGGGACAACCACGAGAGCAGTACTTC. This sequence encodes CASSLFPGQPREQYF.

A word on this clonotype: This likely comes from a read error, as the CDR3 has no conserved phenylalanine or tryptophan at its end. The J gene is TRBJ2-7, the V gene TRBV20-1, with 11 bases lining up with TRBD1. This CDR3 comprises 13 residues. Germline-derived CDR1 and CDR2 are DFQATT and SNEGSKA (reference sequence). J lost 5 bases, V lost 7 bases, and 7 bases had no gene match. The CDR3 region has the DNA TGCAGTGGTCCGGGACAGGGGGACCACGAGCAGTACTCC. Residues: CSGPGQGDHEQYS.

This clonotype was counted many times. The chain joins TRBV20-1 to TRBJ1-1; no clear D gene. The V and J ends lost 0 bases and 6 bases respectively, with 17 bases between them. Germline CDR1 DFQATT, CDR2 SNEGSKA (reference sequence). CDR3 length: 15 amino acids. DNA for the CDR3: TGCAGTGCTAGAGAATTTGGCTTTACCGCTCCTGAAGCTTTCTTT. It is translated as CSAREFGFTAPEAFF.

The DNA for the CDR3 is TGCGCCAGCAGCCTGACTAGCGGGAGGCCACCGTTCTTC. It codes for CASSLTSGRPPFF. The chain uses TRBV5-1 and TRBJ2-1, with 13 bases matching TRBD2. V trimming: 4 bases; J trimming: 15 bases; junction bases outside the gene matches: 7. This CDR3 is built from 13 residues. CDR1 and CDR2 from the germline V gene are SGHRS and YFSETQ.

This clonotype was observed a handful of times. This sequence joins TRBV28 and TRBJ1-2; D perhaps matches TRBD1 (5 bases). This CDR3 is built from 13 residues. Germline CDR1 and CDR2: MDHEN and SYDVKM. Trimming pared 5 bases from V and 2 bases from J, leaving 9 bases between. CDR3 DNA: TGTGCCAGCAGTCAGGGCAAGAACTATGGCTACACCTTC. This gives the protein CASSQGKNYGYTF.

This clonotype has a handful of counts. This sequence joins TRBV25-1 and TRBJ2-1; 8 nucleotides line up with TRBD1. The germline V gene encodes CDR1 MGHDK and CDR2 SYGVNS. This CDR3 region has 17 residues. The V and J ends lost 1 base and 7 bases, in that order; junction bases with no gene match: 12. In DNA form, the CDR3 reads TGTGCCAGCAGTGAATTAGGGAGGCAGGGGGCAAGGAATGAGCAGTTCTTC. Protein: CASSELGRQGARNEQFF.

The rearrangement joins TRBV7-9 to TRBJ2-1, with D possibly being TRBD1 (6 bases). CDR3 size: 15 residues. Germline assignment: CDR1 SEHNR and CDR2 FQNEAQ (reference sequence). V dropped 6 bases and J dropped 7 bases, with 19 bases sitting between them. In DNA form, the CDR3 reads TGTGCCAGCAGGCCCCCCCCCAGAGGGGGTAATGAGCAGTTCTTC. Protein product: CASRPPPRGGNEQFF.

A remark on this clonotype: A much bigger clone sits one base away, suggesting this may be a read error. The chain carries TRBV9 and TRBJ2-1, with 10 nucleotides matching TRBD2. Germline V gene sequence: CDR1 SGDLS, CDR2 YYNGEE. The CDR3 totals 16 residues. CDR3 nucleotides: TGTGCCAACAGCGCAGAAGGGACTAGCGTAGACAATGAGCAGTTCTTC. This encodes CANSAEGTSVDNEQFF.

This clonotype was counted at least ten times. The V and J genes are TRBV6-1 and TRBJ1-6; the D is unclear. The germline V gene has CDR1 MNHNS and CDR2 SASEGT. Trimming took off 8 bases at V and 7 bases at J, with 9 bases between the two ends. CDR3 length: 12 residues. The chain's CDR3 is CASALGNSPLHF. CDR3 nucleotides: TGTGCCAGCGCTCTGGGGAATTCACCCCTCCACTTT.

Points on this clonotype: This clone may be a read error of a much larger clone one base away. V and J are TRBV20-1 and TRBJ1-1, with D possibly matching TRBD1 (5 bases). The CDR3 is made up of 13 amino acids. V lost 5 bases, J lost 4 bases, and 14 bases lay in between. The germline CDR1 and CDR2 sequences are DFQATT and SNEGSKA (reference sequence). CDR3 loop: CSAAVNRSTEAFF. The CDR3 DNA reads TGCAGTGCTGCCGTTAACAGGAGCACTGAAGCTTTCTTT.

This clonotype was observed many times. The V call is TRBV20-1, the J call TRBJ2-7; TRBD2 matches 12 bases. CDR1 is DFQATT and CDR2 is SNEGSKA in the germline V gene (reference sequence). The ends lost 3 bases at V and 6 bases at J; junction bases unmatched: 6. CDR3 size: 14 residues. DNA of the CDR3: TGCAGTGCTAGCTTGACTAGCGGGAGTAGCGAGCAGTACTTC. Residues: CSASLTSGSSEQYF.

This clonotype was counted at least ten times. The J gene is TRBJ1-5, the V gene TRBV12-3 or TRBV12-4; 7 bases map to TRBD1. This CDR3 region has 14 residues. The J segment lost 3 bases and the V segment lost 2 bases, leaving 1 base of the junction unmatched. DNA for the CDR3: TGTGCCAGCAGTTTAACAGGGGCCAATCAGCCCCAGCATTTT. Residues: CASSLTGANQPQHF.

The table lists this clonotype with many counts. This sequence joins TRBV7-9 and TRBJ2-5; TRBD1 matches at 7 bases. The J segment lost 8 bases and the V segment lost 4 bases, leaving 10 bases of the junction unmatched. Germline CDR1 reads SEHNR; CDR2 reads FQNEAQ (reference sequence). The CDR3 is 14 amino acids. The CDR3 sequence is CASSYGQARRTQYF. CDR3 sequence (DNA): TGTGCCAGCAGCTATGGACAGGCAAGGAGAACCCAGTACTTC.

This clonotype showed up many times. The chain joins TRBV30 to TRBJ2-2; TRBD1 might be the D (5 bases). Trimming left V 4 bases short and J 7 bases short, with 7 bases between. The CDR3 has 11 amino acids. Per germline, CDR1 GTSNPN and CDR2 SVGIG (reference sequence). Written as DNA, the CDR3 is TGTGCCTGGACAGGGTTCGGGGAGCTGTTTTTT. Translation: CAWTGFGELFF.

This clonotype was picked up many times. V usage is TRBV12-3 or TRBV12-4 and J usage is TRBJ1-5, with D tentatively TRBD1 (5 bases). With 5 bases removed from V and 7 bases from J, the gap between germline ends came to 21 bases. The CDR3 sequence is 16 residues long. The CDR3 reads CASSVRATAGYQPQHF. The CDR3 coding sequence is TGTGCCAGCAGTGTGAGGGCGACGGCAGGGTACCAGCCCCAGCATTTT.

The CDR3 reads CASRTGQGSQETQYF. The CDR3 nucleotides read TGTGCCAGCAGAACGGGACAGGGAAGCCAAGAGACCCAGTACTTC. The chain joins TRBV12-3 or TRBV12-4 to TRBJ2-5, with TRBD1 identical over 9 bases. This CDR3 is built from 15 residues. Trimming at V came to 6 bases and at J to 1 base, leaving 6 bases not matched to a gene.

A single count supports this clonotype. The chain recombines TRBV24-1 with TRBJ2-3; TRBD1 aligns across 12 bases. This CDR3 contains 17 residues. CDR1 is KGHDR and CDR2 is SFDVKD in the germline V gene. Trimming removed 0 bases from V and 6 bases from J; junction bases left unmatched: 6. CDR3 in amino acids: CATSDLSRDRGLDTQYF. The CDR3 DNA follows: TGTGCCACCAGTGATTTGTCCCGGGACAGGGGGCTTGATACGCAGTATTTT.

This chain uses TRBV6-5 with TRBJ2-7, with 7 bases aligning to TRBD1. Germline CDR1 MNHEY, CDR2 SVGAGI. The CDR3 loop spans 14 amino acids. Germline trimming cut 2 bases from V and 2 bases from J; bases unmatched to any gene: 3. The CDR3 DNA follows: TGTGCCAGCAGTTACGCGACAGGGACCTACGAGCAGTACTTC. Protein product: CASSYATGTYEQYF.

This clonotype was seen a few times. The CDR3 bases are TGTGCCAGCAGGGATAGCGGGAGGAAGCCAGATACGCAGTATTTT. Residues: CASRDSGRKPDTQYF. The chain links TRBV6-5 to TRBJ2-3; 10 nucleotides line up with TRBD2. Germline V gene data show CDR1 as MNHEY and CDR2 as SVGAGI. The CDR3 has 15 amino acids. V trimming: 6 bases; J trimming: 4 bases; junction bases outside the gene matches: 7.

At least ten counts were recorded for this clonotype. The V and J genes are TRBV5-1 and TRBJ2-6; the D gene is possibly TRBD1 (6 bases). The CDR3 has 17 amino acids. Trimming took off 4 bases at V and 2 bases at J, with 16 bases between the two ends. Germline CDR1 and CDR2: SGHRS and YFSETQ. CDR3 protein: CASSVTGFIAGANVLTF. For the CDR3, the DNA is TGCGCCAGCAGCGTAACAGGGTTTATCGCTGGGGCCAACGTCCTGACTTTC.

This clonotype has a single count. V usage is TRBV9 and J usage is TRBJ2-1, with 12 bases fitting TRBD2. The CDR3 length is 19 residues. V trimming: 0 bases; J trimming: 7 bases; junction bases outside the gene matches: 14. Germline V gene lookup returns CDR1 SGDLS and CDR2 YYNGEE. The DNA for the CDR3 is TGTGCCAGCAGCGTAGCGACCGGGGCTAGCGGGAGGGCGGTAAATGAGCAGTTCTTC. The encoded protein is CASSVATGASGRAVNEQFF.